A selection of T cell receptor beta chains follows, all from one sample in a study of shared clonotypes between healthy human individuals. The data were produced by immunoSEQ multiplex PCR, yet TCRdb's version contains in-frame clones alone and is incomplete. The repertoire includes about 470,000 clones, about 85% of them detected once, and around 13% sits in the top ten. Sequenced material: PBMCs. Receptors originate from a woman between 40 and 55 years old in good health. Some clones in this sample may be carry-over from other donors' samples. CDR3s include the opening cysteine and the closing phenylalanine or tryptophan. The order of the fields is clone size, D gene, V gene, CDR3 length, J gene, CDR3 protein, CDR3 DNA. A D gene is named only where the DNA matches it firmly. Clone size is given for some rows only: seen once, a few or many times, or a class if the clone is expanded.

>once|TRBD1|TRBV5-4|16|TRBJ2-5
CASSLASGQGAETQYF
TGTGCCAGCAGCTTGGCCTCGGGACAGGGGGCGGAGACCCAGTACTTC
>.|.|TRBV11-1|14|TRBJ2-6
CASSLVRGANVLTF
TGTGCCAGCAGCTTGGTACGTGGGGCCAACGTCCTGACTTTC
>.|.|TRBV12-5|13|TRBJ2-5
CASAPLGSETQYF
TGTGCTAGTGCCCCCCTGGGGTCAGAGACCCAGTACTTC
>.|.|TRBV18|14|TRBJ2-7
CASSPAQKEGKQYF
TGTGCCAGCTCACCAGCGCAGAAGGAGGGCAAGCAGTACTTC
>.|TRBD2|TRBV25-1|16|TRBJ2-3
CASSEISGRTTDTQYF
TGTGCCAGCAGTGAAATTAGCGGGAGGACGACAGATACGCAGTATTTT
>.|.|TRBV7-2|17|TRBJ2-6
CASSWPGQHSGANVLTF
TGTGCCAGCAGCTGGCCGGGACAACACTCTGGGGCCAACGTCCTGACTTTC
>.|.|TRBV29-1|10|TRBJ2-7
CSAQGPEQYF
TGCAGCGCCCAAGGCCCCGAGCAGTACTTC
>.|TRBD2|TRBV5-1|15|TRBJ2-1
CASSGRLAGGRGQFF
TGCGCCAGCAGCGGCCGACTAGCGGGAGGGCGGGGGCAGTTCTTC
>.|TRBD1|TRBV18|14|TRBJ2-7
CASSDRGLGYEQYF
TGTGCCAGCTCGGACAGGGGACTGGGATACGAGCAGTACTTC
>.|.|TRBV6-1|13|TRBJ2-7
CASWTFERYEQYF
TGTGCCAGCTGGACTTTCGAAAGATACGAGCAGTACTTC
>.|TRBD2|TRBV6-4|16|TRBJ2-1
CASSDTTSGEYNEQFF
TGTGCCAGCAGTGACACGACTAGCGGGGAGTACAATGAGCAGTTCTTC
>.|TRBD1|TRBV4-3|16|TRBJ2-2
CASSQGTGGWTGELFF
TGCGCCAGCAGCCAAGGTACAGGGGGCTGGACCGGGGAGCTGTTTTTT
>once|TRBD2|TRBV9|14|TRBJ2-1
CASSVTSGRNEQFF
TGTGCCAGCAGCGTAACTAGCGGGAGAAATGAGCAGTTCTTC
>.|TRBD1|TRBV6-5|15|TRBJ2-7
CASSPDRGLSYEQYF
TGTGCCAGCAGTCCCGACAGGGGCCTCTCCTACGAGCAGTACTTC
>.|TRBD1|TRBV10-3|14|TRBJ2-2
CAHHGTGDTGELFF
TGTGCCCATCACGGGACAGGGGACACCGGGGAGCTGTTTTTT
>.|.|TRBV18|16|TRBJ1-3
CASSPGHPLSGNTIYF
TGTGCCAGCTCACCCGGACACCCCCTCTCTGGAAACACCATATATTTT
>.|TRBD1|TRBV10-2|15|TRBJ1-1
CASSDSGQMNTEAFF
TGCGCCAGCAGTGACTCGGGACAGATGAACACTGAAGCTTTCTTT
>.|.|TRBV30|14|TRBJ2-1
CAWRVLGHNNEQFF
TGTGCCTGGAGGGTCCTTGGACACAACAATGAGCAGTTCTTC
>.|.|TRBV28|13|TRBJ1-2
CATPGGANYGYTF
TGTGCCACCCCGGGGGGGGCTAACTATGGCTACACCTTC
>.|.|TRBV6-5|11|TRBJ2-1
CASSKAAVQFF
TGTGCCAGCAGTAAGGCTGCCGTACAGTTCTTC